This TCR beta chain was captured by sequencing in a study of T cells after yellow fever vaccination. TCRdb fed the 5' RACE reads into MiXCR, producing one record per CDR3 protein. The sample lists about 330,000 distinct CDR3 sequences; about 4% were seen once. This clonotype was seen many times. Germline V lookup: CDR1 SGHTA, CDR2 FQGNSA. V lost 4 bases and J lost 7; bases outside the gene matches: 2. The CDR3 length is 15 residues. The origin of this receptor is a man aged 18 to 30 who received the YFV17D yellow fever vaccine. Sample: PBMCs, taken 5 days after the yellow fever booster vaccination. The rearrangement links TRBV7-2 to TRBJ2-1; 15 bases align to TRBD2. The CDR3 sequence: CASSWGLAGGNEQFF. The CDR3 region has the DNA TGTGCCAGCAGCTGGGGACTAGCGGGGGGAAATGAGCAGTTCTTC.